Listed here is a single TCR beta chain. The data belong to a study of blood T cell repertoires in COVID-19. Study at large: Sites across the United States, Italy and Spain contributed samples from acute and convalescent COVID-19.

CDR1 LGHDT and CDR2 YNNKEL come from the germline V gene (reference sequence). This CDR3 is built from 14 residues. Losses at the gene ends were 4 bases for V and 5 bases for J; bases not matched to a gene: 2. Clones were read by immunoSEQ multiplex PCR, and TCRdb kept only the in-frame ones, dropping some. Here the sample spans under 110,000 clones, 91% being singletons. The sequenced material came from peripheral blood. The sequence came from a man between 45 and 60 years old with acute or convalescent COVID-19. This chain joins TRBV3-1 (or the pseudogene TRBV3-2) and TRBJ1-5; 10 nucleotides match TRBD1. DNA of the CDR3: TGTGCCAGCAGCCTAGGGACAGGGGATCAGCCCCAGCATTTT. This codes for CASSLGTGDQPQHF.